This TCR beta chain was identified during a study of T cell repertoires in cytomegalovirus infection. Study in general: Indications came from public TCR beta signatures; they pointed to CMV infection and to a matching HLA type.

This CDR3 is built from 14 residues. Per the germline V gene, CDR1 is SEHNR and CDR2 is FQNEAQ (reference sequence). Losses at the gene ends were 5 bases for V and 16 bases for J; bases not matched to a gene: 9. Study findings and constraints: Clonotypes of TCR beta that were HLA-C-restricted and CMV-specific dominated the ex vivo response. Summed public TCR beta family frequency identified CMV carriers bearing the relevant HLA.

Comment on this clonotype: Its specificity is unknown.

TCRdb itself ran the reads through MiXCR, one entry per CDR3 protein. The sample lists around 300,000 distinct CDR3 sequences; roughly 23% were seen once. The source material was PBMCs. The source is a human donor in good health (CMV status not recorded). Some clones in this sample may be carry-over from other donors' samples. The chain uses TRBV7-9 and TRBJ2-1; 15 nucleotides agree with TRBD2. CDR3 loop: CASSPGLAGGVFFF. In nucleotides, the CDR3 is TGTGCCAGCAGCCCGGGACTAGCGGGAGGCGTGTTCTTCTTC.